The 20 T cell receptor beta chains below all came from one sample that was sequenced in a study of identical twins. TCRdb re-called the 5' RACE reads with MiXCR, one entry per CDR3 protein. The sample has around 230,000 distinct CDR3 sequences; over 5.5% are singletons. These same data were also listed under a study on T cells expressing NK-cell markers.

What was sequenced was CD8+ T cells sorted from blood. The receptor set was obtained from a young woman in good health.

This clonotype was counted between two and nine times. This chain links TRBV3-1 with TRBJ2-7; no reliable D call. Germline CDR1 and CDR2: LGHDT and YNNKEL (reference sequence). Trimming took 0 bases from V and 3 from J, leaving 12 bases between them. The CDR3 runs to 15 residues. The CDR3 sequence is CASSQEARTGYEQYF. Written as DNA, the CDR3 is TGTGCCAGCAGCCAAGAGGCTAGGACCGGCTACGAGCAGTACTTC.

This clonotype was detected a few times. The chain has TRBV9 and TRBJ2-5; tentatively, D is TRBD2 (5 bases). The germline CDR1 and CDR2 sequences are SGDLS and YYNGEE. V was shortened by 5 bases and J by 5 bases, with 10 bases between the two germline ends. There are 12 residues in the CDR3. CDR3 sequence reads: CASSPSPETQYF. The CDR3 nucleotides read TGTGCCAGCAGTCCTAGCCCTGAGACCCAGTACTTC.

The chain carries TRBV19 and TRBJ1-1; 8 bases are shared with TRBD1. This CDR3 contains 17 residues. V lost 3 bases, J lost 5 bases, and 14 bases stayed unmatched. Germline CDR1 and CDR2: LNHDA and SQIVND (reference sequence). The CDR3 sequence: CASSIPSTGAWGTEAFF. The CDR3 region has the DNA TGTGCCAGTAGTATCCCCTCGACAGGGGCTTGGGGGACTGAAGCTTTCTTT.

The chain is built from TRBV6-2 or TRBV6-3 and TRBJ2-4, with D maybe TRBD2 (5 bases). There are 15 residues in the CDR3. Trimming removed 8 bases at V and 0 bases at J, with 14 bases between. Germline assignment: CDR1 MNHEY and CDR2 SVGEGT. CDR3 sequence: CASAYGEIAKNIQYF. CDR3 in DNA: TGTGCCAGCGCATATGGGGAGATAGCCAAAAACATTCAGTACTTC.

The chain employs TRBV9 and TRBJ2-2, with D possibly being TRBD2 (5 bases). The CDR3 is made up of 13 amino acids. The ends were cut back, 0 bases at V and 7 bases at J, with 7 bases in the middle. Germline values: CDR1 SGDLS, CDR2 YYNGEE. The CDR3 nucleotides are TGTGCCAGCAGCGTAGGAGGGAACGGGGAGCTGTTTTTT. This encodes CASSVGGNGELFF.

This clonotype was recorded many times. The J gene is TRBJ2-7, the V gene TRBV12-3 or TRBV12-4; the D is unclear. The V and J ends lost 3 bases and 7 bases respectively, with 7 bases between them. The CDR3 sequence is 11 residues long. The CDR3 here is CASSFGPEQYF. The CDR3 coding sequence is TGTGCCAGCAGTTTCGGGCCAGAGCAGTACTTC.

The chain recombines TRBV9 with TRBJ2-7; D call uncertain. Trimming took 0 bases from V and 4 from J, leaving 11 bases between them. The CDR3 contains 14 residues. Germline V gene lookup returns CDR1 SGDLS and CDR2 YYNGEE. The CDR3 bases are TGTGCCAGCAGCGTAGCCTCGGTTGGGTACGAGCAGTACTTC. Amino acids: CASSVASVGYEQYF.

The CDR3 sequence is CASSSHLANYGYTF. CDR3 DNA sequence: TGTGCCAGCAGCTCCCACCTAGCTAACTATGGCTACACCTTC. V is TRBV7-2 and J is TRBJ1-2, with D unclear. Germline lookup yields CDR1 SGHTA and CDR2 FQGNSA. V lost 4 bases to trimming and J lost 0 bases, with 9 bases between them. The CDR3 is 14 amino acids.

At least ten counts were recorded for this clonotype. The chain joins TRBV20-1 to TRBJ1-1; 7 bases map to TRBD1. From germline, CDR1 is DFQATT and CDR2 SNEGSKA (reference sequence). The CDR3 is 12 residues long. V was clipped by 6 bases and J by 3 bases; unmatched bases: 4. The CDR3 DNA is TGCAGTGCCTCGACAGGGCACACTGAAGCTTTCTTT. This translates into CSASTGHTEAFF.

This clonotype was counted only a few times. The chain has TRBV10-3 and TRBJ1-1, with 7 bases that match TRBD1. The CDR3 totals 15 residues. Germline trimming cut 3 bases from V and 1 base from J; bases unmatched to any gene: 5. The V gene's germline CDR1 is ENHRY and CDR2 SYGVKD. The CDR3: CAISDDRDGNTEAFF. The CDR3 coding sequence is TGTGCCATCAGTGATGACAGGGACGGGAACACTGAAGCTTTCTTT.

The J gene is TRBJ1-5, the V gene TRBV30, with TRBD1 as a possible D gene (5 bases). The CDR3 covers 14 residues. Germline V lookup: CDR1 GTSNPN, CDR2 SVGIG (reference sequence). Trimming took off 4 bases at V and 7 bases at J, with 17 bases between the two ends. CDR3 region: CAWKSGRDGQPQHF. Here the CDR3 DNA reads TGTGCCTGGAAGTCGGGAAGGGACGGACAGCCCCAGCATTTT.

This clonotype occurred many times. The chain uses TRBV12-3 or TRBV12-4 and TRBJ2-7; D gene unclear. The germline V and J ends were trimmed by 5 bases and 2 bases, with 13 bases remaining between them. This CDR3 has 14 residues. CDR3 residues: CASSLSTAPYEQYF. CDR3 nucleotide sequence: TGTGCCAGCAGTCTGTCTACAGCCCCCTACGAGCAGTACTTC.

This clonotype has just a few counts. The CDR3 here is CASSFYDNYYEQYF. For the CDR3, the DNA is TGTGCCAGCAGCTTCTATGACAATTACTACGAGCAGTACTTC. The gene calls are TRBV5-5 and TRBJ2-7; D gene uncertain. The CDR3 sequence is 14 residues long. Germline V lookup: CDR1 SGHKS, CDR2 YYEKEE (reference sequence). The V gene lost 2 bases and the J gene lost 3 bases, with 12 bases spanning the gap.

This clonotype turned up a few times. The chain carries TRBV4-2 and TRBJ2-3; TRBD2 matches at 9 bases. The CDR3 is 18 amino acids. V trimming: 1 base; J trimming: 5 bases; junction bases outside the gene matches: 13. CDR1 and CDR2 (germline): LGHNA, YNFKEQ. As DNA, the CDR3 is TGTGCCAGCAGCCAAGCGGTACAGCGGGGGGATCCACAAGATACGCAGTATTTT. Its protein product is CASSQAVQRGDPQDTQYF.

The chain uses TRBV11-1 and TRBJ1-1; D might be TRBD1 (6 bases). From germline, CDR1 is SGHAT and CDR2 FQDESV (reference sequence). The CDR3 length is 14 residues. Trimming took 5 bases from V and 3 from J, leaving 13 bases between them. The CDR3 DNA follows: TGTGCCAGCAGCCGTGCGGGGGGCGACACTGAAGCTTTCTTT. Translating gives CASSRAGGDTEAFF.

This clonotype has ten or more counts. The chain recombines TRBV12-3 or TRBV12-4 with TRBJ2-1; unclear D gene. V was cut by 8 bases and J by 4 bases, with 12 bases left in between. The CDR3 has 13 residues. This CDR3 reads CASAEEHYNEQFF. The CDR3 DNA follows: TGTGCCAGCGCTGAAGAACATTACAATGAGCAGTTCTTC.

The table lists this clonotype with a few counts. The chain employs TRBV12-3 or TRBV12-4 and TRBJ2-1; D call uncertain. This CDR3 contains 13 residues. V lost 5 bases to trimming and J lost 14 bases, with 19 bases between them. DNA of the CDR3: TGTGCCAGCAGTCCCCTATCCAGCGTCGCTGAGTTCTTC. Translation gives CASSPLSSVAEFF.

This clonotype was counted ten times or more. V and J are TRBV7-8 and TRBJ2-1, with TRBD2 matching 11 bases. Germline lookup yields CDR1 SGHVS and CDR2 FQNEAQ. V dropped 5 bases and J dropped 0; count of bases not matched to a gene: 9. The CDR3 runs to 18 residues. CDR3 sequence reads: CASSQAPLAGGSYNEQFF. The CDR3 bases are TGTGCCAGCAGCCAAGCCCCCCTAGCGGGGGGCTCCTACAATGAGCAGTTCTTC.

This clonotype was counted ten times or more. V gene TRBV12-3 or TRBV12-4 combines with J gene TRBJ2-4, with D possibly being TRBD1 or TRBD2 (6 bases each). V shed 0 bases and J shed 1 base, with 13 bases lying between them. The CDR3 is 17 residues long. The CDR3 region is CASSLAGGSSAKNIQYF. CDR3 in DNA: TGTGCCAGCAGTTTAGCCGGGGGCAGTAGTGCCAAAAACATTCAGTACTTC.

Turning to this clonotype: This may stem from a read error, because a much larger clone lies one nucleotide away. The rearrangement links TRBV4-3 to TRBJ2-5, with 8 bases fitting TRBD2. J lost 1 base, V lost 4 bases, and 11 bases had no gene match. In germline, CDR1 is LGHNA, CDR2 YSLEER. This CDR3 contains 17 residues. The CDR3 is CASSLVLAGLSQETQYF. CDR3 coding DNA: TGCGCCAGCAGCCTGGTTTTAGCGGGACTTTCCCAAGAGACCCAGTACTTC.